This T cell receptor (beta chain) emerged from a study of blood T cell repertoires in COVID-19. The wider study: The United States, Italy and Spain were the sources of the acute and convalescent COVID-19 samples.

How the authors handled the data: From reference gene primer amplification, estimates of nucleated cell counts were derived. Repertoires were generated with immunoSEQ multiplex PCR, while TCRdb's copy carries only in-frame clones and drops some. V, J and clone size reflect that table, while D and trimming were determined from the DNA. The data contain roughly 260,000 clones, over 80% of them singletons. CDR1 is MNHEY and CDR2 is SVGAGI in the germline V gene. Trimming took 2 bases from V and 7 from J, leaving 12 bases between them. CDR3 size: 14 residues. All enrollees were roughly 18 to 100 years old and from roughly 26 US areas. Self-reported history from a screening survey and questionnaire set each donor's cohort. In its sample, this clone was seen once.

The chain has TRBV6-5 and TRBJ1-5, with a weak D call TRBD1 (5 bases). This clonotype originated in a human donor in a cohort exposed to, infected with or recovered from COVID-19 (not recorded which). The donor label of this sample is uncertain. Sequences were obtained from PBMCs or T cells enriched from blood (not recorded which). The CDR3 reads CASSYPDGGQPQHF. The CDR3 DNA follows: TGTGCCAGCAGTTACCCCGACGGGGGGCAGCCCCAGCATTTT.